Listed here are 8 T cell receptor beta chains from one sample, sequenced in a study of neoadjuvant nivolumab and ipilimumab in lung cancer. Using immunoSEQ multiplex PCR, the repertoire was profiled, and TCRdb retains in-frame clones only, with some absent. The data contain tens of thousands of clones, around 82% of them singletons. The sequencing used peripheral blood, collected before neoadjuvant nivolumab, alone or with ipilimumab. These receptors came from an adult with non-small cell lung cancer.

This chain joins TRBV7-8 and TRBJ2-5; D may be TRBD2 (6 bases). The germline gives CDR1 SGHVS, CDR2 FQNEAQ. Between the trimmed V and J ends, which lost 7 bases and 7 bases, there was a span of 22 bases. The CDR3 runs 15 residues. CDR3 loop: CASKRAGSIGWTQYF. CDR3 coding DNA: TGTGCCAGCAAGCGGGCGGGCAGTATTGGATGGACCCAGTACTTC.

The CDR3 reads CASSLSGVVTGELFF. CDR3 DNA: TGCGCCAGCAGCCTCTCCGGAGTGGTCACCGGGGAGCTGTTTTTT. This chain links TRBV5-1 with TRBJ2-2, with D hard to call. The CDR3 extends over 15 amino acids. V gave up 4 bases and J gave up 4 bases, with 14 bases separating them. Germline V gene lookup returns CDR1 SGHRS and CDR2 YFSETQ.

V and J are TRBV6-4 and TRBJ2-3; 8 bases map to TRBD2. CDR3 length equals 14 residues. Germline V gene sequence: CDR1 MRHNA, CDR2 SNTAGT. The V and J ends lost 4 bases and 0 bases, in that order; junction bases with no gene match: 0. The CDR3 reads CASSASGSTDTQYF. CDR3 DNA sequence: TGTGCCAGCAGTGCTAGCGGGAGCACAGATACGCAGTATTTT.

As regards this clone: One base away lies a much larger clone, so this may be a sequencing read error. The chain carries TRBV9 and TRBJ1-1, with TRBD1 matching 9 bases. V lost 3 bases and J lost 4; bases outside the gene matches: 1. There are 13 residues in the CDR3. From germline, CDR1 is SGDLS and CDR2 YYNGEE. CDR3 protein: CASSATGGTEAFF. CDR3 in DNA: TGTGCCAGCAGCGCGACAGGGGGCACTGAAGCTTTCTTT.

The chain couples TRBV7-9 to TRBJ1-1; TRBD1 might be the D (5 bases). The CDR3 has 12 amino acids. CDR1 and CDR2 (germline): SEHNR, FQNEAQ (reference sequence). Trimming left V 5 bases short and J 7 bases short, with 11 bases between. CDR3 coding DNA: TGTGCCAGCAGCCAGGATGGGGGTGAAGCTTTCTTT. Its protein is CASSQDGGEAFF. The full variable domain, its missing parts supplied by reference TRBV7-9 and TRBJ1-1, is DTGVSQNPRHKITKRGQNVTFRCDPISEHNRLYWYRQTLGQGPEFLTYFQNEAQLEKSRLLSDRFSAERPKGSFSTLEIQRTEQGDSAMYLCASSQDGGEAFFGQGTRLTVV.

The rearrangement joins TRBV6-6 to TRBJ2-7; D is uncertain. From germline, CDR1 is MNHNY and CDR2 SVGAGI (reference sequence). With 6 bases removed from V and 4 bases from J, the gap between germline ends came to 16 bases. This CDR3 comprises 14 residues. The CDR3 nucleotides are TGTGCCAGCAGAAAGGTGACCCTCGGGTACGAGCAGTACTTC. It translates to CASRKVTLGYEQYF.

This clone has a single count. The chain joins TRBV19 to TRBJ1-5; no clear D. The CDR3 covers 14 residues. Trimming stripped 4 bases from V and 7 bases from J, with 14 bases between. The V gene's germline CDR1 is LNHDA and CDR2 SQIVND (reference sequence). The CDR3 DNA reads TGTGCCAGTAGTAAGGGAGGGTATGGCCAGCCCCAGCATTTT. It yields the protein CASSKGGYGQPQHF.

The chain joins TRBV6-5 to TRBJ2-5; 9 bases are a match to TRBD2. CDR1 and CDR2 from the germline V gene are MNHEY and SVGAGI. The CDR3 is 14 amino acids. Trimming removed 5 bases from V and 5 bases from J; junction bases left unmatched: 6. The CDR3 loop reads CASSVGLASETQYF. The CDR3 DNA reads as TGTGCCAGCAGTGTCGGACTAGCGTCGGAGACCCAGTACTTC.